This T cell receptor beta chain was identified in a study of cytomegalovirus exposure and HLA in healthy donors. Study-level points and caveats: The authors enumerated roughly 160 TCR beta chains as linked to cytomegalovirus. Per a later analysis, HLA-associated TCR beta chains showed more clonal expansion than other, equally common TCR beta chains. Several of the most significant clusters were apparently associated with common viral pathogens in a later analysis. Earlier results showed most TCR beta V segments being productive about 87% or about 30% of the time.

About this clone: Its antigen is unidentified.

Trimming left V 4 bases short and J 0 bases short, with 9 bases between. The CDR3 has 14 amino acids. Looked up from germline, CDR1 is SGHNT and CDR2 is YENEEA. In the PCR, 60 Vbeta and 13 Jbeta primers were used. TCRdb's copy holds only in-frame clones and misses some; the assay was immunoSEQ multiplex PCR. Found here are around 90,000 clones, 62% of them singletons; the top ten hold approximately 5.8%. The rearrangement uses TRBV11-3 and TRBJ1-1; D is perhaps TRBD1 (5 bases). Specimen: PBMCs. The TCR sequence derives from a woman in her twenties or thirties in good health and CMV-seropositive. CDR3 residues: CASSSGLMNTEAFF. In DNA, the CDR3 is TGTGCCAGCAGCTCGGGACTGATGAACACTGAAGCTTTCTTT.